This TCR beta chain was captured by sequencing in a study of blood T cell repertoires in COVID-19. For the study at large: Both acute and convalescent COVID-19 samples were obtained from the United States, Italy and Spain. Nucleic acid was either cDNA or gDNA, and it came from T cells, B-cell-depleted T cells, or PBMCs.

The V gene's germline CDR1 is MNHEY and CDR2 SMNVEV (reference sequence). The CDR3 spans 14 residues. The germline V and J ends were trimmed by 2 bases and 9 bases, with 14 bases remaining between them. This clone was picked up a small number of times. Produced via immunoSEQ multiplex PCR; TCRdb's table is partial and in-frame only. The sample carries a few hundred thousand clones, around 84% recorded once. V is TRBV27 and J is TRBJ1-5; a weak D match, TRBD1 (5 bases). This clonotype originated in a man in his fifties or sixties who had recovered from COVID-19. Sequenced material: peripheral blood. DNA of the CDR3: TGTGCCAGCAGTTTACGACAGCCGTTAGGGCCCCAGCATTTT. Encoded protein: CASSLRQPLGPQHF.